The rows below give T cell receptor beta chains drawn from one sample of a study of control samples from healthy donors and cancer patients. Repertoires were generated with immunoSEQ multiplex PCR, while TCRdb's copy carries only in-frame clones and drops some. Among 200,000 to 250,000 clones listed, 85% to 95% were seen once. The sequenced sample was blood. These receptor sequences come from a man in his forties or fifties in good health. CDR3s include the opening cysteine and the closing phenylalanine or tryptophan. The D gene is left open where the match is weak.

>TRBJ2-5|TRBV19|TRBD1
CASSSWTGVLETQYF
TGTGCCAGTAGTTCATGGACAGGGGTATTAGAGACCCAGTACTTC
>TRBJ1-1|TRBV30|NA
CAWTTIPAVPEAFF
TGTGCCTGGACCACGATTCCAGCCGTACCTGAAGCTTTCTTT
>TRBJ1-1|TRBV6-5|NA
CASSLTGDTEAFF
TGTGCCAGCAGTCTAACCGGGGATACTGAAGCTTTCTTT
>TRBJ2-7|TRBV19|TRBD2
CASSPWASGGARGSYEQYF
TGTGCCAGTAGTCCGTGGGCTAGCGGGGGGGCCAGAGGATCCTACGAGCAGTACTTC
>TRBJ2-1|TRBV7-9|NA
CASSPTIGGNEQFF
TGTGCCAGCAGCCCAACCATTGGGGGGAATGAGCAGTTCTTC
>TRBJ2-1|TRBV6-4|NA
CASPGGRGQFF
TGTGCCAGTCCCGGCGGGCGAGGGCAGTTCTTC
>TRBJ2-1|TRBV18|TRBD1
CASSPPGTGDYNEQFF
TGTGCCAGCTCACCACCCGGGACAGGGGATTACAATGAGCAGTTCTTC
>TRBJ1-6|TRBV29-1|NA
CGYQGTGYNSPLHF
TGCGGCTACCAGGGGACGGGGTATAATTCACCCCTCCACTTT
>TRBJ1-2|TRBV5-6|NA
CASSLAGRATYGYTF
TGTGCCAGCAGCTTGGCTGGCAGAGCTACCTATGGCTACACCTTC
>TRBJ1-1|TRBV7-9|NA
CASSLEGGSTEAFF
TGTGCCAGCAGCTTGGAGGGAGGGAGCACTGAAGCTTTCTTT
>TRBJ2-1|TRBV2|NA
CASGEEQFF
TGTGCCAGCGGGGAGGAGCAGTTCTTC
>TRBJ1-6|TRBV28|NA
CASTLSARSSLHF
TGTGCCAGCACCCTCTCGGCCAGGAGCTCCCTCCACTTT
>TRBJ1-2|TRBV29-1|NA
CSASPYTF
TGCAGCGCATCTCCCTACACCTTC
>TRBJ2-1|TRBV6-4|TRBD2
CASSPSGGAYEQFF
TGTGCCAGCAGTCCCAGCGGGGGGGCCTATGAGCAGTTCTTC
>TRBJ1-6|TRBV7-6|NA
CASSLGLLNSPLHF
TGTGCCAGCAGCTTAGGCCTTTTGAATTCACCCCTCCACTTT
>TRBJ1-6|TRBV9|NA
CASSHSGGVYNSPLHF
TGTGCCAGCAGCCACTCCGGAGGGGTTTATAATTCACCCCTCCACTTT